The 10 T cell receptor beta chains presented below share a single source sample, sequenced in a study of blood T cell repertoires in COVID-19. The method was immunoSEQ multiplex PCR; TCRdb's version includes in-frame clones alone and lacks a portion of them. The table includes about 400,000 clones, approximately 88% detected once. Sequenced material: PBMCs or T cells enriched from blood (not recorded which). The source of these receptors is a woman aged 40 to 55 with acute COVID-19.

The chain has TRBV3-1 (or the pseudogene TRBV3-2) and TRBJ1-5, with D unclear. This CDR3 is built from 13 residues. CDR1 is LGHDT and CDR2 is YNNKEL in the germline V gene (reference sequence). Trimming cost V 0 bases and J 5 bases, with 5 bases left between them. DNA for the CDR3: TGTGCCAGCAGCCAAGATCGGGATCAGCCCCAGCATTTT. The encoded protein is CASSQDRDQPQHF.

The chain couples TRBV15 to TRBJ2-1; 8 bases map to TRBD2. CDR3 length equals 16 residues. Trimming removed 1 base from V and 4 bases from J; junction bases left unmatched: 6. CDR1 and CDR2 (germline): LNHNV, YYDKDF (reference sequence). The CDR3 coding sequence is TGTGCCACCAGCAGAGCAAGCGGGGGAGGGTACAATGAGCAGTTCTTC. The encoded protein is CATSRASGGGYNEQFF.

A few counts support this clone. The J gene is TRBJ1-6, the V gene TRBV2; D is possibly TRBD1 (6 bases). CDR1 SNHLY and CDR2 FYNNEI come from the germline V gene. The CDR3 extends over 14 amino acids. V lost 6 bases and J 5 bases, leaving 11 bases between the germline ends. CDR3 DNA: TGTGCCAGCAGCCCAGGACAGAATAATTCACCCCTCCACTTT. Translating it yields CASSPGQNNSPLHF.

The CDR3 sequence: CASSPYGPGGSGNTIYF. The CDR3 DNA reads TGTGCCAGCTCACCATATGGGCCAGGGGGCTCTGGAAACACCATATATTTT. The chain combines TRBV18 with TRBJ1-3, with TRBD1 matching over 7 bases. The CDR3 length is 17 residues. Germline CDR1 and CDR2: KGHSH and LQKENI. V dropped 2 bases and J dropped 0; count of bases not matched to a gene: 7.

The chain carries TRBV2 and TRBJ2-1, with TRBD1 matching over 8 bases. With 5 bases clipped from V and 10 bases from J, the junction kept 4 bases outside the gene matches. CDR3 length: 12 amino acids. The germline CDR1 and CDR2 sequences are SNHLY and FYNNEI. The CDR3 sequence: CASSRQGREQFF. The CDR3 region has the DNA TGTGCCAGCAGTCGACAGGGGCGAGAGCAGTTCTTC.

This clone has just one count. The same CDR3 also results from other DNA sequences found in this sample. This chain joins TRBV30 and TRBJ2-1, with a possible D match to TRBD2 (7 bases). From germline, CDR1 is GTSNPN and CDR2 SVGIG (reference sequence). CDR3 size: 14 residues. The germline V and J ends were trimmed by 2 bases and 4 bases, with 12 bases remaining between them. CDR3 sequence: CAWSRGGAYNEQFF. CDR3 nucleotide sequence: TGTGCCTGGAGTCGAGGGGGGGCATACAATGAGCAGTTCTTC.

The chain uses TRBV5-1 and TRBJ2-3; TRBD2 matches at 8 bases. Germline V gives CDR1 SGHRS, CDR2 YFSETQ. The CDR3 contains 14 residues. Trimming removed 5 bases from V and 5 bases from J; junction bases left unmatched: 7. CDR3 in amino acids: CASSPSGGVDTQYF. The DNA of the CDR3 is TGCGCCAGCAGTCCAAGCGGGGGAGTAGATACGCAGTATTTT.

This clone was detected only once. Distinct nucleotide sequences in the sample also encode this CDR3. The chain employs TRBV9 and TRBJ2-5, with 11 bases matching TRBD1. The germline V gene encodes CDR1 SGDLS and CDR2 YYNGEE. The CDR3 runs to 15 residues. The V segment lost 3 bases and the J segment 5 bases; nucleotides outside the gene matches: 6. CDR3 in amino acids: CASSAGQGAGETQYF. CDR3 nucleotide sequence: TGTGCCAGCAGCGCAGGACAGGGGGCTGGGGAGACCCAGTACTTC.

V and J are TRBV9 and TRBJ1-2; no reliable D call. Trimming took 0 bases from V and 0 from J, leaving 3 bases between them. Looked up from germline, CDR1 is SGDLS and CDR2 is YYNGEE. This CDR3 spans 13 amino acids. CDR3 sequence (DNA): TGTGCCAGCAGCGTAGGGCCTAACTATGGCTACACCTTC. The encoded protein is CASSVGPNYGYTF.

The gene calls are TRBV2 and TRBJ1-4, with a tentative D call TRBD1 (5 bases). CDR1 and CDR2 from the germline V gene are SNHLY and FYNNEI. The CDR3 consists of 15 residues. V lost 4 bases to trimming and J lost 7 bases, with 16 bases between them. DNA for the CDR3: TGTGCCAGCAGTGGACAGAAACTTTTTTCTGAAAAACTGTTTTTT. Translated: CASSGQKLFSEKLFF.